This TCR beta chain was captured in a study of blood T cell repertoires in COVID-19. The V end was cut by 0 bases, the J end by 5 bases, with 13 bases between. Germline values: CDR1 ENHRY, CDR2 SYGVKD. The CDR3 runs to 15 residues. Clones were read by immunoSEQ multiplex PCR, and TCRdb kept only the in-frame ones, dropping some. This repertoire shows over 200,000 clones, approximately 90% found once; its top ten account for roughly 10%. This sequence was found in a man aged 35 to 55 who had recovered from COVID-19. Sequenced material: PBMCs or T cells enriched from blood (not recorded which). The V and J genes are TRBV10-3 and TRBJ1-1; tentative D call: TRBD1 (5 bases). The DNA for the CDR3 is TGTGCCATCAGTGAGTCAATGCAGGGTGGGACTGAAGCTTTCTTT. Amino acid sequence: CAISESMQGGTEAFF.